This TCR beta chain was captured in a study of T cell responses to AZD1222 COVID-19 vaccine. Assay: immunoSEQ multiplex PCR; the TCRdb copy retains only in-frame clones and omits some. The sample records some 140,000 clones, around nine tenths being singletons. V shed 7 bases and J shed 0 bases, with 13 bases lying between them. Germline CDR1 is MNHEY and CDR2 is SMNVEV (reference sequence). The CDR3 length is 15 residues. Source: peripheral blood, taken on day 0 of AZD1222 vaccination. This clonotype was sampled from an adult in good health. J is TRBJ1-3 and V is TRBV27; D gene uncertain. CDR3: CASTQRVFSGNTIYF. CDR3 sequence (DNA): TGTGCCAGCACCCAGAGGGTCTTCTCTGGAAACACCATATATTTT.